The clone carrying this T cell receptor beta chain was detected only a few times. Sequencing used immunoSEQ multiplex PCR; TCRdb keeps in-frame clones, though not all of them. This sample has tens of thousands of clones, with 45% to 50% found just once. This entry belongs to a study of radiation and T cells in renal cell carcinoma. Per the germline V gene, CDR1 is SNHLY and CDR2 is FYNNEI. The CDR3 is 15 residues long. The germline V and J ends were trimmed by 1 base and 2 bases, with 9 bases remaining between them. The treatment here: 15 Gy SBRT to primary tumor, nephrectomy 4 weeks later. Nephrectomy followed 15 Gy stereotactic body radiation by 4 weeks. The patient's renal cell carcinoma had clear cell pathology.

Specimen: tumor tissue, collected from a patient whose treatment included radiotherapy and nephrectomy. This TCR was recovered from a woman aged 45-65 years with renal cell carcinoma. The gene calls are TRBV2 and TRBJ1-5; D not certain. CDR3 protein: CASSEGIPGNQPQHF. The CDR3 nucleotides are TGTGCCAGCAGTGAAGGTATACCTGGCAATCAGCCCCAGCATTTT.